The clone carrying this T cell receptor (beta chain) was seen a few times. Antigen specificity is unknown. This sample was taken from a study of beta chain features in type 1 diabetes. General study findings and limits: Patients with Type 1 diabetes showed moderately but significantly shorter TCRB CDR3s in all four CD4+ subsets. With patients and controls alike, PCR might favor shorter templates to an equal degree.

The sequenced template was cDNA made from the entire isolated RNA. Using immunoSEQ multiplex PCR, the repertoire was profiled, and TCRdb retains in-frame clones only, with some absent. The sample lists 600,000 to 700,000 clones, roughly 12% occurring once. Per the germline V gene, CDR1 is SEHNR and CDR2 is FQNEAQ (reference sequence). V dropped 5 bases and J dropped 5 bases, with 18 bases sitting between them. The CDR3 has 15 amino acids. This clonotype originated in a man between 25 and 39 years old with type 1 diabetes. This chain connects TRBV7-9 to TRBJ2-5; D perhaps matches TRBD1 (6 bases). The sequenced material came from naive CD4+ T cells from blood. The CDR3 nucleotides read TGTGCCAGCAGCGCATCGACAGGCCCCCAGGAGACCCAGTACTTC. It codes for CASSASTGPQETQYF.